The 21 T cell receptor beta chains below all came from one sample that was sequenced in a study of T-cell memory formation after mild COVID-19 (dated by TCRdb to 2020 to 2023). The library was made by 5' RACE. TCRdb records Illumina NovaSeq 6000 as the sequencer. The public sequencing data were trimmed at Q25 with fastp and processed into clonotypes with MiXCR by TCRdb, which kept only in-frame beta chains. Each CDR3 protein gets just one entry, which takes the most common genes and DNA from the rows behind it. For this sample the table gives roughly 620,000 distinct CDR3 sequences, of which over 15% were detected only once. The ten biggest clones cover around 11% of the sample. Sequencing was done on a sample of PBMCs or a T cell subset sorted from them (not recorded which). The receptors derive from an adult woman who had mild COVID-19 (a few samples of this study predate the infection). The sample titles of this study are shuffled in the database, so cell type and time point are left out; the donor was told from shared clones.

There are many counts of this clonotype. The V and J genes are TRBV24-1 and TRBJ2-7; 9 nucleotides agree with TRBD1. V gave up 4 bases and J gave up 4 bases; unmatched junction bases: 7. There are 15 residues in the CDR3. Germline assignment: CDR1 KGHDR and CDR2 SFDVKD. This CDR3 is CATSDPGQGSYEQYF. The CDR3 DNA is TGTGCCACCAGTGACCCGGGACAGGGTTCGTACGAGCAGTACTTC.

This clonotype occurred a few times. V is TRBV9 and J is TRBJ1-5; 7 nucleotides line up with TRBD1. V dropped 3 bases and J dropped 9; count of bases not matched to a gene: 9. Germline CDR1 and CDR2: SGDLS and YYNGEE. The CDR3 runs 14 residues. Here the CDR3 DNA reads TGTGCCAGCAGCGAGACAGGGCCTGAAGGGCCCCAGCATTTT. Translating it yields CASSETGPEGPQHF. Supplemented by reference TRBV9 and TRBJ1-5, the full variable domain reads DSGVTQTPKHLITATGQRVTLRCSPRSGDLSVYWYQQSLDQGLQFLIQYYNGEERAKGNILERFSAQQFPDLHSELNLSSLELGDSALYFCASSETGPEGPQHFGDGTRLSIL.

The chain recombines TRBV25-1 with TRBJ2-7; 10 bases align to TRBD1. The CDR3 is made up of 15 amino acids. Germline CDR1 and CDR2: MGHDK and SYGVNS. V shed 3 bases and J 3 bases; nucleotides not matched to a gene: 5. CDR3 in amino acids: CASSEPGTGDYEQYF. The CDR3 region has the DNA TGTGCCAGCAGTGAGCCCGGGACAGGGGACTACGAGCAGTACTTC.

The chain uses TRBV4-1 and TRBJ2-2, with D hard to call. V was shortened by 0 bases and J by 8 bases, with 10 bases between the two germline ends. This CDR3 has 14 amino acids. Germline V gives CDR1 MGHRA, CDR2 YSYEKL. CDR3 coding DNA: TGCGCCAGCAGCCAAGAATTTGTGATTGGGGAGCTGTTTTTT. Amino acid sequence: CASSQEFVIGELFF.

The rearrangement uses TRBV30 and TRBJ1-2; perhaps TRBD1 as D (6 bases). This CDR3 comprises 14 residues. V was cut by 3 bases and J by 3 bases, with 14 bases left in between. Germline-derived CDR1 and CDR2 are GTSNPN and SVGIG (reference sequence). The CDR3 loop reads CAWRTTGQYYGYTF. CDR3 DNA: TGTGCCTGGAGAACGACAGGACAATACTATGGCTACACCTTC.

The chain combines TRBV10-3 with TRBJ2-1; 9 positions match TRBD1. Germline V gives CDR1 ENHRY, CDR2 SYGVKD. V lost 6 bases to trimming and J lost 5 bases; unmatched junction nucleotides: 8. This CDR3 has 15 amino acids. CDR3 loop: CAISGGQGQNNEQFF. In DNA form, the CDR3 reads TGTGCCATCAGCGGGGGACAGGGACAAAACAATGAGCAGTTCTTC.

This clonotype has more than one count but fewer than ten. The chain links TRBV29-1 to TRBJ1-3; D remains unclear. Trimming left V 7 bases short and J 0 bases short, with 13 bases between. There are 14 residues in the CDR3. The V gene's germline CDR1 is SQVTM and CDR2 ANQGSEA. The CDR3 region has the DNA TGCAGCGCCCGAGAGGGCTTCTCTGGAAACACCATATATTTT. Amino acid sequence: CSAREGFSGNTIYF.

V gene TRBV2 combines with J gene TRBJ1-4; D is uncertain. Germline CDR1 reads SNHLY; CDR2 reads FYNNEI. V was shortened by 2 bases and J by 7 bases, with 11 bases between the two germline ends. The CDR3 length is 14 residues. CDR3 amino acids: CASSELVKPEKLFF. CDR3 nucleotide sequence: TGTGCCAGCAGTGAATTGGTAAAGCCTGAAAAACTGTTTTTT.

V is TRBV2 and J is TRBJ1-2, with TRBD1 identical over 7 bases. CDR1 SNHLY and CDR2 FYNNEI come from the germline V gene. The CDR3 loop spans 16 amino acids. V shed 4 bases and J 1 base; nucleotides not matched to a gene: 9. This CDR3 reads CASSGTHRGSNYGYTF. CDR3 nucleotides: TGTGCCAGCAGTGGAACTCACAGGGGAAGTAACTATGGCTACACCTTC.

This clonotype appeared many times. The J gene is TRBJ2-3, the V gene TRBV7-9; no clear D. This CDR3 is 13 amino acids long. V lost 5 bases to trimming and J lost 2 bases, with 8 bases between them. CDR1 SEHNR and CDR2 FQNEAQ come from the germline V gene (reference sequence). In DNA, the CDR3 is TGTGCCAGCAGCCCCCAGAACACAGATACGCAGTATTTT. Translating it yields CASSPQNTDTQYF.

The chain is built from TRBV30 and TRBJ1-1; D is ambiguous. CDR1 is GTSNPN and CDR2 is SVGIG in the germline V gene (reference sequence). There are 15 residues in the CDR3. With 3 bases removed from V and 5 bases from J, the gap between germline ends came to 19 bases. The CDR3 here is CAWSGPSPRATEAFF. Here the CDR3 DNA reads TGTGCCTGGAGCGGTCCCTCTCCACGGGCGACTGAAGCTTTCTTT.

This chain connects TRBV12-3 or TRBV12-4 to TRBJ1-3; D is perhaps TRBD1 (5 bases). V was cut by 5 bases and J by 2 bases, with 16 bases left in between. This CDR3 region has 16 residues. The DNA of the CDR3 is TGTGCCAGCAGTCTTTCCCCGGGGCCAGCTGGAAACACCATATATTTT. Encoded protein: CASSLSPGPAGNTIYF.

The rearrangement joins TRBV5-6 to TRBJ2-1, with TRBD1 matching 10 bases. The CDR3 sequence is 18 residues long. Germline V lookup: CDR1 SGHDT, CDR2 YYEEEE. Germline trimming cut 4 bases from V and 8 bases from J; bases unmatched to any gene: 18. CDR3 DNA sequence: TGTGCCAGCAGCGGATCCGGGACAGGGGTTGTACGGGTTTATGAGCAGTTCTTC. It codes for CASSGSGTGVVRVYEQFF.

This clonotype turned up a few times. The rearrangement links TRBV20-1 to TRBJ2-7, with 10 bases lining up with TRBD2. Germline CDR1 is DFQATT and CDR2 is SNEGSKA (reference sequence). Trimming at V came to 3 bases and at J to 4 bases, leaving 6 bases not matched to a gene. The CDR3 runs to 14 residues. The CDR3 bases are TGCAGTGCTAGCCGGGCTAGCGGGAGTTACGAGCAGTACTTC. Its translation: CSASRASGSYEQYF.

This clonotype was found a few times. The chain carries TRBV24-1 and TRBJ2-1; weak D call: TRBD1 (6 bases). The CDR3 covers 14 residues. CDR1 and CDR2 from the germline V gene are KGHDR and SFDVKD. V lost 9 bases, J lost 2 bases, and 13 bases lay in between. CDR3 region: CATGDRSTYNEQFF. As DNA, the CDR3 is TGTGCCACCGGAGACAGGAGTACCTACAATGAGCAGTTCTTC.

In this sample, this clonotype turned up a few times. The genes are TRBV27 and TRBJ2-7; 10 bases match TRBD1. The CDR3 has 15 amino acids. Germline V gene data show CDR1 as MNHEY and CDR2 as SMNVEV (reference sequence). The J segment lost 3 bases and the V segment lost 1 base, leaving 3 bases of the junction unmatched. The chain's CDR3 is CASSLLGQGFYEQYF. The CDR3 DNA is TGTGCCAGCAGTTTATTGGGACAGGGGTTCTACGAGCAGTACTTC.

The V and J genes are TRBV5-1 and TRBJ2-1; 11 positions match TRBD2. The V segment lost 6 bases and the J segment 4 bases; nucleotides outside the gene matches: 6. This CDR3 has 15 residues. Germline lookup yields CDR1 SGHRS and CDR2 YFSETQ. CDR3 sequence (DNA): TGCGCCAGCATCCCGACTAGCGGGGAGTACAATGAGCAGTTCTTC. Encoded protein: CASIPTSGEYNEQFF.

V gene TRBV7-9 combines with J gene TRBJ2-1; 11 nucleotides match TRBD1. J lost 0 bases, V lost 5 bases, and 12 bases had no gene match. CDR1 is SEHNR, CDR2 FQNEAQ, per germline (reference sequence). The CDR3 has 19 residues. The CDR3 coding sequence is TGTGCCAGCAGCGGGCAGGGACAGGGGGGCCAGATCTCCTACAATGAGCAGTTCTTC. Translating gives CASSGQGQGGQISYNEQFF.

The rearrangement uses TRBV10-3 and TRBJ1-1; D remains unclear. Germline V CDR1 and CDR2: ENHRY, SYGVKD. There are 13 residues in the CDR3. V was trimmed by 6 bases and J by 0 bases, leaving 8 bases between them. The CDR3 spells CAIRGDLNTEAFF. CDR3 DNA sequence: TGTGCCATCAGGGGAGACCTGAACACTGAAGCTTTCTTT.

The table lists this clonotype with a few counts. The genes are TRBV24-1 and TRBJ2-7; TRBD1 matches 8 bases. Trimming removed 4 bases from V and 1 base from J; junction bases left unmatched: 5. Germline-derived CDR1 and CDR2 are KGHDR and SFDVKD. This CDR3 region has 15 residues. CDR3 sequence reads: CATSESGTGSYEQYF. As DNA, the CDR3 is TGTGCCACCAGTGAATCCGGGACAGGATCCTACGAGCAGTACTTC.

This rearrangement joins TRBV7-3 to TRBJ2-1; 8 bases align to TRBD2. The V segment lost 0 bases and the J segment 7 bases; nucleotides outside the gene matches: 5. CDR3 size: 15 residues. Germline assignment: CDR1 SGHTA and CDR2 FQGTGA. The CDR3 sequence is CASSLTSGEMNEQFF. CDR3 nucleotides: TGTGCCAGCAGCTTAACTAGCGGGGAGATGAATGAGCAGTTCTTC.